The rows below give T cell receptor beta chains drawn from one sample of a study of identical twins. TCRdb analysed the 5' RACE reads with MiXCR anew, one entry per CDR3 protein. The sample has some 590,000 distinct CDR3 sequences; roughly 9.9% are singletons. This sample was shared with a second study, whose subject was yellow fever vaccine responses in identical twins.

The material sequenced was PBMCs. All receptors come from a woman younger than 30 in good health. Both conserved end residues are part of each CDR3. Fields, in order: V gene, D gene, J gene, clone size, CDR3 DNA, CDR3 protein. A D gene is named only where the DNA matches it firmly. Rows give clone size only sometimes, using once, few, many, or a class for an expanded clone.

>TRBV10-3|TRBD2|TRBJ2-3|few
TGTGCCATCAGTGATGAGGCCACGGGACTAGTAAAAGATACGCAGTATTTT
CAISDEATGLVKDTQYF
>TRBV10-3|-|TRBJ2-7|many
TGTGCCGGGGCACAGGGGCCCCGCGGGGTTTCCTACGAGCAGTACTTC
CAGAQGPRGVSYEQYF
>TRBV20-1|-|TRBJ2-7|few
TGCTGTGCTAGAGATCGGACCGGGCAGGATGCCTACGAGCAGTACTTC
CCARDRTGQDAYEQYF
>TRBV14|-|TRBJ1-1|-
TGTGCCAGCAGCCAGTACAGGGCCCACACTGAAGCTTTCTTT
CASSQYRAHTEAFF
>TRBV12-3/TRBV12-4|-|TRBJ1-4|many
TGTGCCAGCAGTTTAGGCCAGGAAAAACTGTTTTTT
CASSLGQEKLFF
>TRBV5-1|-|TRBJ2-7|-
TGCGCCAGCAGCTTGGATCCCCAGTTCTACGAGCAGTACTTC
CASSLDPQFYEQYF
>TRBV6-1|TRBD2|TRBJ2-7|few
TGTGCCAGCAGTGAATCTGCGGGGGCCTACGAGCAGTACTTC
CASSESAGAYEQYF
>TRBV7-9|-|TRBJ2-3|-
TGTGCCAGCAGCCTAGCCGACAGGAATACGCAGTATTTT
CASSLADRNTQYF
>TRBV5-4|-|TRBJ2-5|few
TGTGCCAGCAGCTCCCCCGGCGTGGACAGGTCAGGGGGGGGCCAAGAGACCCAGTACTTC
CASSSPGVDRSGGGQETQYF
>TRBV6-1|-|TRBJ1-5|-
TGTGCCAGTCAGGGTAATTATAATCAGCCCCAGCATTTT
CASQGNYNQPQHF
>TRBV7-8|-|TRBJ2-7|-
TGTGCCAGCAGCGGCCCAGGGGCCTCCTACGAGCAGTACTTC
CASSGPGASYEQYF
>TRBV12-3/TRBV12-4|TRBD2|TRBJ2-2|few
TGTGCCAGCAGCTCGCTTAGCGGGGGTAGGCGGGAGCTGTTTTTT
CASSSLSGGRRELFF
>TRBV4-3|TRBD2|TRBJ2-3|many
TGCGCCAGCAGCCAAGTGGTAGCGGGACCCAGCACAGATACGCAGTATTTT
CASSQVVAGPSTDTQYF
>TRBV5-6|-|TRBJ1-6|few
TGTGCCAGCAGCTTGGCCCAGGGAGGTTGGTATAATTCACCCCTCCACTTT
CASSLAQGGWYNSPLHF
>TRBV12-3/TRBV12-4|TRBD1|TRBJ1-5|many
TGTGCCAGCAGACAACAGGGGAGTAATCAGCCCCAGCATTTT
CASRQQGSNQPQHF
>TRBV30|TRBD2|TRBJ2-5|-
TGTGCCTGGCCTCCCCCTAGCGGGACCCAAGAGACCCAGTACTTC
CAWPPPSGTQETQYF
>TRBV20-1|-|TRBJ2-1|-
TGCAGTCCCTCGACGGGACTCTACAATGAGCAGTTCTTC
CSPSTGLYNEQFF
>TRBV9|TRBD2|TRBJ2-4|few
TGTGCCAGCAGCGTAGGACTAGCGGGGGGTGATCTAGCCAAAAACATTCAGTACTTC
CASSVGLAGGDLAKNIQYF
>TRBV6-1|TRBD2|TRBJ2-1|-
TGTGCCAGCAGTAGTCCGGGACTAAAAAAGTACAGTGAGCAGTTCTTC
CASSSPGLKKYSEQFF
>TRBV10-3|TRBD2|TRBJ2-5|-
TGTGCCATCAGTGCGGGGGGGCCGATGGAGACCCAGTACTTC
CAISAGGPMETQYF
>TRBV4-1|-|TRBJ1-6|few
TGCGCCAGCAGCCAAGAGGGGCGGGTCTCCAATTCACCCCTCCACTTT
CASSQEGRVSNSPLHF
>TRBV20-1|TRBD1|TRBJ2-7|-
TGCAGTGCTATTGGGACAGTCTACGAGCAGTACTTC
CSAIGTVYEQYF
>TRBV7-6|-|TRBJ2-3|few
TGTGCCAGCAGCAAAAACCCAGGGCGCACAGATACGCAGTATTTT
CASSKNPGRTDTQYF
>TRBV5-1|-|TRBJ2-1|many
TGCGCCAGCAGCTCCCACCCCGATCAGGGTAACGAGCAGTTCTTC
CASSSHPDQGNEQFF
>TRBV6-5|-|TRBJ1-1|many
TGTGCCAGCAGTTACCTCGCGTTCACTCTGAACACTGAAGCTTTCTTT
CASSYLAFTLNTEAFF
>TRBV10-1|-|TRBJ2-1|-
TGCGCCAGCGGTCTGGACTCCTACAATGAGCAGTTCTTC
CASGLDSYNEQFF
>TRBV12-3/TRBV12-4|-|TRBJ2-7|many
TGTGCCAGCAGTTTCGGCTGGGCGGGTGAGCAGTACTTC
CASSFGWAGEQYF
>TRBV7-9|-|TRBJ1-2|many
TGTGCCAGCAGCCACAGGGAACAAACAAGGGGCTACACCTTC
CASSHREQTRGYTF
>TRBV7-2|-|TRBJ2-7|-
TGTGCCAGCAGCTTAGGAAGAGGGGGGAGGGCGGGCGAGCAGTACTTC
CASSLGRGGRAGEQYF
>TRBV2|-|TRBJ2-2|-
TGTGCCAGCAGTGATCGGGGGAGGAACACCGGGGAGCTGTTTTTT
CASSDRGRNTGELFF
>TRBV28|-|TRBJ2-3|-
TGTGCCAGCAGTTTGACTATTCGCACAGATACGCAGTATTTT
CASSLTIRTDTQYF
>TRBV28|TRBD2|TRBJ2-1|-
TGTGCCAGCAGTTTAACCCGCGGGAGGCAGCCTGAGCAGTTCTTC
CASSLTRGRQPEQFF
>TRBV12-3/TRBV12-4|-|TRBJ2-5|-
TGTGCCAGCAGTTTAGATCCCAGGACCGGAGAGACCCAGTACTTC
CASSLDPRTGETQYF
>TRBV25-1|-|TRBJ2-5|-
TGTGCCAGCAGTTATGGGGGTTCGGGGACCCAGTACTTC
CASSYGGSGTQYF
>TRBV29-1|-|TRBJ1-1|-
TGCAGCGTTGAAACCCTGAATACTGAAGCTTTCTTT
CSVETLNTEAFF
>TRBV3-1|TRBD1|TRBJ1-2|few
TGTGCCAGCAGCATGACAAACAGGGGCGAAGGCTACACCTTC
CASSMTNRGEGYTF
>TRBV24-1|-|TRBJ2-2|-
TGTGCCACCAGTGACCCAGGGGGGGGACACACCGGGGAGCTGTTTTTT
CATSDPGGGHTGELFF
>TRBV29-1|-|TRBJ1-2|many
TGCAGCGTTGATCTGCCTAACTATGGCTACACCTTC
CSVDLPNYGYTF
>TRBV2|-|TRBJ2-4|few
TGTGCCAGCAGTTACCCGGGACTAGCCAAAAACATTCAGTACTTC
CASSYPGLAKNIQYF
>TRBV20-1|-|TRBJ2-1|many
TGCAGTGCTAGAGCCGGGGGGCTGGACAATGAGCAGTTCTTC
CSARAGGLDNEQFF
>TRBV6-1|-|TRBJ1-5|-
TGTGCCAGCAGCCCCGGATCTAATAGCAATCAGCCCCAGCATTTT
CASSPGSNSNQPQHF
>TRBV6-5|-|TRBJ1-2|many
TGTGCCAGCAGATCACCGGTCGGAGGCTACACCTTC
CASRSPVGGYTF
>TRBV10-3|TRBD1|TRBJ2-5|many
TGTGCCATCAGTGCGAAGACAGGGGAAGAGACCCAGTACTTC
CAISAKTGEETQYF
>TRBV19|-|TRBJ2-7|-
TGTGCCAGTAGTATAGTGGGAAGGCCTTACGAGCAGTACTTC
CASSIVGRPYEQYF
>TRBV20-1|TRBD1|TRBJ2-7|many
TGCAGTGCTGGGACAGGGGTCGAGCAGTACTTC
CSAGTGVEQYF
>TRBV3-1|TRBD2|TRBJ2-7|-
TGTGCCAGCAGCCAAGGGACTAGCAACGAGCAGTACTTC
CASSQGTSNEQYF
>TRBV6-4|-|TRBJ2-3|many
TGTGCCAGCAGTGAGCGAGCAGGGGTCGCAGATACGCAGTATTTT
CASSERAGVADTQYF
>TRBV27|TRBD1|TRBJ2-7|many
TGTGCCAGCAGTACAAGACAGGGGCGCGGCTACGAGCAGTACTTC
CASSTRQGRGYEQYF
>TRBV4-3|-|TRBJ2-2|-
TGCGCCAGCAGCCAACCCCACACCGGGGAGCTGTTTTTT
CASSQPHTGELFF
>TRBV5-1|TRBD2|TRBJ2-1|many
TGCGCCAGCAGCTCGGGACTAGCGGTTTCCTCCTACAATGAGCAGTTCTTC
CASSSGLAVSSYNEQFF
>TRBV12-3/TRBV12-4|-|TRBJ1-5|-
TGTGCCAGCAGTTTTGAGGGGGTCAATCAGCCCCAGCATTTT
CASSFEGVNQPQHF
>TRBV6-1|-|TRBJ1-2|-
TGTGCCAGCAGAAAGACTGACAGATTCTATGGCTACACCTTC
CASRKTDRFYGYTF
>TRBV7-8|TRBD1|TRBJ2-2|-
TGTGCCAGCAGCCGACAGGGGGCCGACACCGGGGAGCTGTTTTTT
CASSRQGADTGELFF
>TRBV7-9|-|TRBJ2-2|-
TGTGCCAGCAGCTTAGTCCACGGTACCCTGAACACCGGGGAGCTGTTTTTT
CASSLVHGTLNTGELFF
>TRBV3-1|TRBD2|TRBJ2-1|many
TGTGCCAGCAGCAGAACTAGCGGGGCGTACAATGAGCAGTTCTTC
CASSRTSGAYNEQFF